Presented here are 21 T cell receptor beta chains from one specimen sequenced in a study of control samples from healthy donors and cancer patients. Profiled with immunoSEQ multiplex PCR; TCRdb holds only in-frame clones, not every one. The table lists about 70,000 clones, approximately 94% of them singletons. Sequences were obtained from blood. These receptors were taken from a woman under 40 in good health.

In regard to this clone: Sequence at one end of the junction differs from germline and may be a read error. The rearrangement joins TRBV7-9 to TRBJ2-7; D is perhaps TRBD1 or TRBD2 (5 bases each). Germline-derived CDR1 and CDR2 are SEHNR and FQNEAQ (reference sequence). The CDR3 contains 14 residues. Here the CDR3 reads CVSSPGDLRSEQYF. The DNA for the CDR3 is TGTGTCAGCAGCCCCGGGGACCTCAGGTCCGAGCAGTACTTC.

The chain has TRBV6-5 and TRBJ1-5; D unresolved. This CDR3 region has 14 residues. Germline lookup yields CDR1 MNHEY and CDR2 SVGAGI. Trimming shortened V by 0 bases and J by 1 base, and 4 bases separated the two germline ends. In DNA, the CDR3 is TGTGCCAGCAGTTACTCAAGGAGCAATCAGCCCCAGCATTTT. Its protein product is CASSYSRSNQPQHF.

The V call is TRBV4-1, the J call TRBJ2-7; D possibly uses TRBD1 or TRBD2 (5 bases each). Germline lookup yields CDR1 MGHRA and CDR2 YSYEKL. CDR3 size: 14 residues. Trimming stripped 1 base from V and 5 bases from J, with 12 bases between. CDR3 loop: CASSQGGMGDEQYF. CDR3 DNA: TGCGCCAGCAGCCAAGGTGGGATGGGGGACGAGCAGTACTTC.

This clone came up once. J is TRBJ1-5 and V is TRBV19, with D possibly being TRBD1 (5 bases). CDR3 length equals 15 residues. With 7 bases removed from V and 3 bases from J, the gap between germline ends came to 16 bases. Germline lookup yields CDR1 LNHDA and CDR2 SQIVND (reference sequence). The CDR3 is CASTRPDSFNQPQHF. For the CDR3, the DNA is TGTGCCAGTACTCGCCCCGACAGTTTCAATCAGCCCCAGCATTTT.

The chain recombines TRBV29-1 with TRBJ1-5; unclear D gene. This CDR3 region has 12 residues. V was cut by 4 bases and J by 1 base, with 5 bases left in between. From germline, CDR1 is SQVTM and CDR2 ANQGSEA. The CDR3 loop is CSVAMSNQPQHF. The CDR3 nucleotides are TGCAGCGTTGCCATGAGCAATCAGCCCCAGCATTTT.

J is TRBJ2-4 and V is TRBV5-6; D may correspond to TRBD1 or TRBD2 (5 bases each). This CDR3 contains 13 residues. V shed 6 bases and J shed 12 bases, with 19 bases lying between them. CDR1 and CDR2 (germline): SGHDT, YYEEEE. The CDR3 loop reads CASTWGSEEAQYF. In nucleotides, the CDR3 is TGTGCCAGCACCTGGGGCAGCGAGGAGGCTCAGTACTTC.

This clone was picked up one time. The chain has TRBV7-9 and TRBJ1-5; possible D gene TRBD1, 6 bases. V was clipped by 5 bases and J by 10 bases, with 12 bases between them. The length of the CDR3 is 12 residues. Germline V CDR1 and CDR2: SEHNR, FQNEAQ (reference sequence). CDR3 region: CASSVGGQPQHF. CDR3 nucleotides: TGTGCCAGCAGCGTTGGGGGCCAACCCCAGCATTTT.

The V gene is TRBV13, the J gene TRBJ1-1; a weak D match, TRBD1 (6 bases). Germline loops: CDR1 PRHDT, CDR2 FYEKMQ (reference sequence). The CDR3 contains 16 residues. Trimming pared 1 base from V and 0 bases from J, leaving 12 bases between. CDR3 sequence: CASSLVQGTMNTEAFF. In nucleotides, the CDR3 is TGTGCCAGCAGCTTAGTACAGGGAACAATGAACACTGAAGCTTTCTTT.

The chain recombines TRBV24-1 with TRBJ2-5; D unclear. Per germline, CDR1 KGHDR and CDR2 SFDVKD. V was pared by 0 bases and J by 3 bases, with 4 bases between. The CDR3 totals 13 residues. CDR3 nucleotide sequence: TGTGCCACCAGTGATTTGGGGGAAGAGACCCAGTACTTC. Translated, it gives CATSDLGEETQYF.

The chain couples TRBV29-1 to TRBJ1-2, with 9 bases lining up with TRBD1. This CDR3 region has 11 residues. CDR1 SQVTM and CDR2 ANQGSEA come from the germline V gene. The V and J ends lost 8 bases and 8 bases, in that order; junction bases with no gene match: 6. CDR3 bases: TGCAGCTCGAGGACAGGGGAAGGCTACACCTTC. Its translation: CSSRTGEGYTF.

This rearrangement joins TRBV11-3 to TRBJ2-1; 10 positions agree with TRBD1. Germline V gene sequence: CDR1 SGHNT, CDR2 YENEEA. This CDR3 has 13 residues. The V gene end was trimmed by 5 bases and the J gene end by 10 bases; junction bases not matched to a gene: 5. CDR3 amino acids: CASSPGTGDEQFF. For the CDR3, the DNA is TGTGCCAGCAGCCCAGGGACAGGGGACGAGCAGTTCTTC.

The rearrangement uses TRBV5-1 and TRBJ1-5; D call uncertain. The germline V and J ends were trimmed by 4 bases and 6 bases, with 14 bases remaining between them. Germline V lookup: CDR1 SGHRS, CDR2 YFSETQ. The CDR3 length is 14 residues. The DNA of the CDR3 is TGCGCCAGCAGCATGGATGGGTCGGGTCAGCCCCAGCATTTT. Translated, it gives CASSMDGSGQPQHF.

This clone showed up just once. The CDR3 DNA reads TGTGCCAGTAGCGGGACAGGGGGCCTGCGTGGCTACACCTTC. It yields the protein CASSGTGGLRGYTF. V and J are TRBV19 and TRBJ1-2, with 12 bases fitting TRBD1. Germline CDR1 reads LNHDA; CDR2 reads SQIVND (reference sequence). V was clipped by 6 bases and J by 7 bases; unmatched bases: 6. This CDR3 is 14 amino acids long.

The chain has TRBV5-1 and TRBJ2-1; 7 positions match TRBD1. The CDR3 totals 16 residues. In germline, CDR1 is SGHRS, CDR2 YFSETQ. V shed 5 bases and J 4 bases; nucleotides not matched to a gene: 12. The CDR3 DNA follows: TGCGCCAGCAGACTAGGACAGGCGCAAAATTACAATGAGCAGTTCTTC. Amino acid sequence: CASRLGQAQNYNEQFF.

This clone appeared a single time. The CDR3 DNA follows: TGTGCCAGCAGAAGACCCGGGACAGGGCGCGGCTCTGGAAACACCATATATTTT. Translating it yields CASRRPGTGRGSGNTIYF. This sequence joins TRBV7-2 and TRBJ1-3; TRBD1 aligns across 9 bases. V gave up 6 bases and J gave up 0 bases; unmatched junction bases: 12. Germline CDR1 and CDR2: SGHTA and FQGNSA. This CDR3 comprises 18 residues. Variable domain in full (rest from reference TRBV7-2 and TRBJ1-3): GAGVSQSPSNKVTEKGKDVELRCDPISGHTALYWYRQSLGQGLEFLIYFQGNSAPDKSGLPSDRFSAERTGGSVSTLTIQRTQQEDSAVYLCASRRPGTGRGSGNTIYFGEGSWLTVV.

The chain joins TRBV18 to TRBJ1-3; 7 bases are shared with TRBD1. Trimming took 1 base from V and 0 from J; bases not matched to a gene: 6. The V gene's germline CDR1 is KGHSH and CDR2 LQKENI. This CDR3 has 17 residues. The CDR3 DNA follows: TGTGCCAGCTCACCACGGGGACAGCGCTTCTCTGGAAACACCATATATTTT. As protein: CASSPRGQRFSGNTIYF.

The CDR3 DNA reads as TGTGCCAGCAGCTTAGCTACCCCAGTTTTAGGAGGGGGAGCTCTGTATGGCTACACCTTC. It specifies CASSLATPVLGGGALYGYTF. This chain connects TRBV7-8 to TRBJ1-2; D possibly corresponds to TRBD1 (6 bases). The CDR3 totals 20 residues. V lost 0 bases and J 5 bases, leaving 28 bases between the germline ends. The germline CDR1 and CDR2 sequences are SGHVS and FQNEAQ.

The CDR3 nucleotides read TGCGCCAGCAGGACGGGGGCGAGGAATGAGCAGTTCTTC. It is translated as CASRTGARNEQFF. V gene TRBV5-1 combines with J gene TRBJ2-1; the D call may be TRBD1 or TRBD2 (6 bases each). This CDR3 comprises 13 residues. Trimming cost V 5 bases and J 7 bases, with 13 bases left between them. CDR1 and CDR2 (germline): SGHRS, YFSETQ.

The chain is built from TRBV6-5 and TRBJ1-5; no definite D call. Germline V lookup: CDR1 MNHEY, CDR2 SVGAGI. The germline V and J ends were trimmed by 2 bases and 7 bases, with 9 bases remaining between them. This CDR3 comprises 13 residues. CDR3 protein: CASSYVGGQPQHF. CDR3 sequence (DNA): TGTGCCAGCAGTTACGTAGGAGGGCAGCCCCAGCATTTT.

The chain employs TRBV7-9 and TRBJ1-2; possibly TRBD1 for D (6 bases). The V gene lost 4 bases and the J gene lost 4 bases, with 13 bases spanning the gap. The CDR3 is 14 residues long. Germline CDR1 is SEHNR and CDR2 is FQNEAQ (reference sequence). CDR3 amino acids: CASSSTRGPYGYTF. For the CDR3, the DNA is TGTGCCAGCAGCTCGACCAGGGGTCCCTATGGCTACACCTTC.

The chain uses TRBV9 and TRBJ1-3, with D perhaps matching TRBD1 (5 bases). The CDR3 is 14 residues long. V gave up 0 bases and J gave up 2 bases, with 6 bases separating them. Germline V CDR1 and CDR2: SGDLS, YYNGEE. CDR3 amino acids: CASSVVGAGNTIYF. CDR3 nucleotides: TGTGCCAGCAGCGTAGTGGGGGCTGGAAACACCATATATTTT.